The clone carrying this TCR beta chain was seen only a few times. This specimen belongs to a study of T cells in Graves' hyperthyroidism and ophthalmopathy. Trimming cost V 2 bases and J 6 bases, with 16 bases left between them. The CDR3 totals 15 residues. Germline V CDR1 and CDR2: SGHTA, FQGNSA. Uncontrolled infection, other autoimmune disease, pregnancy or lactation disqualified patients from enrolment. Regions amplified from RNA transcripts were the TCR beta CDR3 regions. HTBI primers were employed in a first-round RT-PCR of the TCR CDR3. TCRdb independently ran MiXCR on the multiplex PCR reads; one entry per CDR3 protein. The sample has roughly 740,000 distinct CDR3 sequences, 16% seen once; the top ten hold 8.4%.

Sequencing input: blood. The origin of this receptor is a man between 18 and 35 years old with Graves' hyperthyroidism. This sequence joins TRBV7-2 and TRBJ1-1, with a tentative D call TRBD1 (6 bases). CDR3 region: CASSLRGGGFAEAFF. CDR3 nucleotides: TGTGCCAGCAGCTTAAGGGGAGGGGGATTCGCTGAAGCTTTCTTT. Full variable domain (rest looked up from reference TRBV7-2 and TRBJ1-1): GAGVSQSPSNKVTEKGKDVELRCDPISGHTALYWYRQSLGQGLEFLIYFQGNSAPDKSGLPSDRFSAERTGGSVSTLTIQRTQQEDSAVYLCASSLRGGGFAEAFFGQGTRLTVV.